These 16 T cell receptor beta chains share one sample of origin, sequenced in a study of OX40 agonist ivuxolimab in advanced cancers. The library was obtained by the immunoSEQ multiplex PCR assay. TCRdb mirrors the immuneACCESS table, restricted to in-frame sequences. Some clones are absent from its copies; in checked studies, under half trace to an unresolved V gene, and the reason for the others is unknown. This sample comprises tens of thousands of clones, roughly 80% of them detected only once. Together, the top ten hold over 2% of the sample. Here the sequenced sample was CD4+ or CD8+ T cells sorted from blood, taken in a trial of the OX40 agonist ivuxolimab. The receptors were gathered from an adult with an advanced solid tumor such as melanoma, head and neck, liver or kidney cancer.

The CDR3 nucleotides read TGCGCCAGCTCCAGGTTTACCATGAACACTGAAGCTTTCTTT. This codes for CASSRFTMNTEAFF. The chain carries TRBV5-1 and TRBJ1-1, with no clear D. Germline V gives CDR1 SGHRS, CDR2 YFSETQ. This CDR3 spans 14 amino acids. V was cut by 7 bases and J by 0 bases, with 13 bases left in between. Full variable domain (outside the CDR3, taken from reference TRBV5-1 and TRBJ1-1): KAGVTQTPRYLIKTRGQQVTLSCSPISGHRSVSWYQQTPGQGLQFLFEYFSETQRNKGNFPGRFSGRQFSNSRSEMNVSTLELGDSALYLCASSRFTMNTEAFFGQGTRLTVV.

The chain employs TRBV28 and TRBJ1-6; D possibly corresponds to TRBD1 (5 bases). Trimming removed 5 bases from V and 9 bases from J, with 17 bases in between. The V gene's germline CDR1 is MDHEN and CDR2 SYDVKM. The CDR3 covers 15 residues. DNA for the CDR3: TGTGCCAGCAGTCCCCCCGGGGGGATAGGTTCACCCCTCCACTTT. Translated, it gives CASSPPGGIGSPLHF.

The genes are TRBV6-1 and TRBJ1-5; D gene ambiguous. Germline CDR1 MNHNS, CDR2 SASEGT. This CDR3 has 14 amino acids. Trimming took off 6 bases at V and 7 bases at J, with 16 bases between the two ends. The CDR3 is CASRPSGERQPQHF. CDR3 DNA sequence: TGTGCCAGCAGGCCTTCAGGAGAACGGCAGCCCCAGCATTTT.

The gene calls are TRBV10-2 and TRBJ1-5, with D tentatively TRBD1 (5 bases). Per germline, CDR1 WSHSY and CDR2 SAAADI. This CDR3 has 17 amino acids. V dropped 4 bases and J dropped 0 bases, with 16 bases sitting between them. DNA of the CDR3: TGCGCCAGCAGTGGCCCTCTGGGAGGGGCTAGCAATCAGCCCCAGCATTTT. This sequence encodes CASSGPLGGASNQPQHF.

The chain joins TRBV11-2 to TRBJ2-2; 12 bases fit TRBD2. Germline CDR1 and CDR2: SGHAT and FQNNGV. This CDR3 region has 16 residues. V dropped 4 bases and J dropped 4; count of bases not matched to a gene: 4. CDR3 sequence (DNA): TGTGCCAGCAGCTCTAGCGGGAGGGGCGGCACCGGGGAGCTGTTTTTT. Translating it yields CASSSSGRGGTGELFF.

This chain's CDR3 is CASSHGSVPSTDTQYF. The CDR3 nucleotides are TGCGCCAGCAGCCATGGATCAGTCCCAAGCACAGATACGCAGTATTTT. This chain links TRBV5-1 with TRBJ2-3; D call uncertain. The germline CDR1 and CDR2 sequences are SGHRS and YFSETQ. Trimming shortened V by 4 bases and J by 0 bases, and 15 bases separated the two germline ends. The CDR3 is made up of 16 amino acids.

The chain employs TRBV30 and TRBJ1-2; D gene uncertain. The ends were cut back, 2 bases at V and 0 bases at J, with 10 bases in the middle. Germline CDR1 and CDR2: GTSNPN and SVGIG (reference sequence). The CDR3 extends over 14 amino acids. This CDR3 is CAWSLSGANYGYTF. CDR3 DNA sequence: TGTGCCTGGAGTCTGTCAGGAGCTAACTATGGCTACACCTTC.

The chain has TRBV7-1 and TRBJ2-7; 8 bases align to TRBD2. TRBV7-1 is assigned to the ORF class and has an uncertain function. V was pared by 3 bases and J by 6 bases, with 7 bases of the junction left unmatched. The CDR3 runs to 14 residues. The CDR3 DNA reads as TGTGCCAGCAGCTCCCGCCGACTAGCGTTCGAGCAGTACTTC. Residues: CASSSRRLAFEQYF.

This chain links TRBV4-1 with TRBJ2-1; no reliable D call. Trimming took 3 bases from V and 2 from J, leaving 14 bases between them. Germline V CDR1 and CDR2: MGHRA, YSYEKL. The CDR3 consists of 16 residues. The CDR3 bases are TGCGCCAGCAGCCATGTGGATATTATAACCTACAATGAGCAGTTCTTC. Encoded protein: CASSHVDIITYNEQFF.

The J gene is TRBJ1-1, the V gene TRBV6-6; D not resolved. The germline V and J ends were trimmed by 8 bases and 4 bases, with 8 bases remaining between them. Germline loops: CDR1 MNHNY, CDR2 SVGAGI (reference sequence). The CDR3 spans 11 residues. The CDR3 loop reads CASAKGTEAFF. CDR3 in DNA: TGTGCCAGCGCGAAGGGCACTGAAGCTTTCTTT.

The chain carries TRBV2 and TRBJ2-7; D might be TRBD1 (6 bases). The CDR3 loop spans 15 amino acids. Trimming took 6 bases from V and 4 from J, leaving 19 bases between them. CDR1 and CDR2 from the germline V gene are SNHLY and FYNNEI. The CDR3 nucleotides are TGTGCCAGCAGAGCACAGGGTAATCCGTTTTACGAGCAGTACTTC. Its translation is CASRAQGNPFYEQYF.

The rearrangement links TRBV28 to TRBJ2-7; TRBD2 aligns across 7 bases. Trimming at V came to 3 bases and at J to 6 bases, leaving 14 bases not matched to a gene. The CDR3 is 16 amino acids. Per germline, CDR1 MDHEN and CDR2 SYDVKM. CDR3 sequence reads: CASSFYAGRGPSEQYF. In DNA form, the CDR3 reads TGTGCCAGCAGTTTCTACGCGGGGAGGGGACCTAGCGAGCAGTACTTC.

The sample holds one count of this clone. The chain carries TRBV20-1 and TRBJ1-2; D is undetermined. The germline CDR1 and CDR2 sequences are DFQATT and SNEGSKA (reference sequence). With 6 bases removed from V and 0 bases from J, the gap between germline ends came to 5 bases. This CDR3 is 11 amino acids long. DNA for the CDR3: TGCAGTGCCCGCCCTAACTATGGCTACACCTTC. Its protein is CSARPNYGYTF.

V is TRBV10-1 and J is TRBJ2-2, with unresolved D. The V end was cut by 7 bases, the J end by 0 bases, with 9 bases between. CDR1 is WNHNN, CDR2 SYGVQD, per germline (reference sequence). CDR3 length: 14 residues. The CDR3 DNA follows: TGCGCCAGCAACAAGGACCCGAACACCGGGGAGCTGTTTTTT. Translation gives CASNKDPNTGELFF.

As for this clone: At the DNA level, this CDR3 is encoded by other sequences in the same sample as well. CDR3 protein: CASSHLGQRNTEAFF. CDR3 sequence (DNA): TGCGCCAGCAGCCACCTCGGACAGAGGAACACTGAAGCTTTCTTT. The chain carries TRBV4-1 and TRBJ1-1, with D maybe TRBD1 (6 bases). Looked up from germline, CDR1 is MGHRA and CDR2 is YSYEKL. The CDR3 has 15 residues. With 3 bases removed from V and 1 base from J, the gap between germline ends came to 12 bases.

This clone was counted only a few times. The J gene is TRBJ2-1, the V gene TRBV7-2, with D possibly matching TRBD2 (5 bases). V lost 5 bases to trimming and J lost 2 bases, with 19 bases between them. This CDR3 is built from 17 residues. CDR1 and CDR2 from the germline V gene are SGHTA and FQGNSA. CDR3 coding DNA: TGTGCCAGCAGCCCATCTGCGGGCTATTTCCCCTACAATGAGCAGTTCTTC. Its protein product is CASSPSAGYFPYNEQFF. The full variable domain, in which reference TRBV7-2 and TRBJ2-1 provide the parts outside the CDR3, is GAGVSQSPSNKVTEKGKDVELRCDPISGHTALYWYRQSLGQGLEFLIYFQGNSAPDKSGLPSDRFSAERTGGSVSTLTIQRTQQEDSAVYLCASSPSAGYFPYNEQFFGPGTRLTVL.